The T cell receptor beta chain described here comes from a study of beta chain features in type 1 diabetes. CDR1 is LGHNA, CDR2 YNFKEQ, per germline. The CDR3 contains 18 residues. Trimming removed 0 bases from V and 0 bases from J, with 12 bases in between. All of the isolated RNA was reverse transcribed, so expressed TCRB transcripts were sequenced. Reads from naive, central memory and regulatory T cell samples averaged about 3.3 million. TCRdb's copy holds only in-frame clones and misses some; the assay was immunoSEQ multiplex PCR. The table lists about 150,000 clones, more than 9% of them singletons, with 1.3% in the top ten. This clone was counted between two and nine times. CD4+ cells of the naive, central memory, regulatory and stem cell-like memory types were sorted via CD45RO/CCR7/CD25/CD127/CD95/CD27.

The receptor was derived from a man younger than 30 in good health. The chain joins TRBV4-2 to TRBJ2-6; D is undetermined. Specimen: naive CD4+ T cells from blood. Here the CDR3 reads CASSQDDNRSSGANVLTF. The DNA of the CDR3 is TGTGCCAGCAGCCAAGACGACAACCGTAGCTCTGGGGCCAACGTCCTGACTTTC.